This T cell receptor (beta chain) was captured by sequencing in a study of blood T cell repertoires in COVID-19. Here immunoSEQ multiplex PCR was the method, and the copy in TCRdb shows in-frame clones only, minus some. The sample consists of around 290,000 clones, roughly 90% of them appearing once. CDR3 length: 16 amino acids. V shed 3 bases and J 5 bases; nucleotides not matched to a gene: 6. CDR1 is SGHDT, CDR2 YYEEEE, per germline. Sequenced material: peripheral blood. This sequence was found in a woman in her twenties or thirties with COVID-19, enrolled during active disease. This chain joins TRBV5-6 and TRBJ2-2; 11 nucleotides match TRBD2. In DNA, the CDR3 is TGTGCCAGCAGCTCCCAGGGACTAGCGGATACCGGGGAGCTGTTTTTT. Amino acid sequence: CASSSQGLADTGELFF.